The rows below give T cell receptor beta chains drawn from one sample of a study of cytomegalovirus exposure and HLA in healthy donors. Libraries were prepared by immunoSEQ multiplex PCR; TCRdb keeps only in-frame clonotypes and omits some of them. This sample yields some 150,000 clones, of which about 80% are seen a single time; 4% to 5% belongs to the top ten. The sample consisted of PBMCs. The receptors derive from a man in his thirties or forties in good health and CMV-seronegative. Each CDR3 is given with its conserved first and last residue. Each record gives: V gene, J gene, CDR3 protein.

>TRBV6-1|TRBJ2-1
CASGTLAFEQFF
>TRBV15|TRBJ2-7
CATSRDRGYEQYF
>TRBV2|TRBJ2-5
CASSEETQYF
>TRBV27|TRBJ1-1
CASSPGTGLSEAFF
>TRBV11-2|TRBJ2-7
CASSSLAELYEQYF
>TRBV27|TRBJ2-3
CASSLGVTAGDTQYF
>TRBV27|TRBJ1-5
CASSPRGLQPQHF
>TRBV19|TRBJ2-2
CASRSRATGELFF
>TRBV9|TRBJ2-2
CASSVAVNTGELFF
>TRBV6-5|TRBJ2-1
CASGASGVIALF
>TRBV7-9|TRBJ1-2
CASSPAPGGTNYGYTF
>TRBV7-2|TRBJ1-5
CASSLGPGENQPQHF
>TRBV29-1|TRBJ1-2
CSANRDYGYTF
>TRBV7-9|TRBJ2-7
CSSSLVREQYF
>TRBV27|TRBJ1-2
CASSLSGQGGGNYGYTF
>TRBV5-1|TRBJ2-5
CASSLGQGAQETQYF
>TRBV27|TRBJ2-7
CASSLAPQYF